These T cell receptor beta chains were read from a single sample in a study of blood T cell repertoires in COVID-19. Measured with immunoSEQ multiplex PCR; TCRdb has only the in-frame clones, and not every one. Found here are 200,000 to 300,000 clones, 80% to 90% of them singletons; the top ten hold 2% to 2.5%. Sequences were obtained from peripheral blood. Receptor source: a man in his forties who had recovered from COVID-19. Both conserved end residues are part of each CDR3.

j_call: TRBJ2-1
v_call: TRBV11-2
cdr3_aa: CASILTSGNYNEQFF

j_call: TRBJ2-7
v_call: TRBV4-3
cdr3_aa: CASSQDVASGISYEQYF

j_call: TRBJ1-5
v_call: TRBV4-1
cdr3_aa: CASSPRTGAVNQPQHF

j_call: TRBJ2-5
v_call: TRBV5-1
cdr3_aa: CASSLVPGGQETQYF

j_call: TRBJ2-5
v_call: TRBV11-3
cdr3_aa: CASSLGGGQETQYF

j_call: TRBJ2-7
v_call: TRBV6-6
cdr3_aa: CASRPSGGGAYEQYF

j_call: TRBJ1-4
v_call: TRBV19
cdr3_aa: CASSRDRVDEKLFF

j_call: TRBJ2-3
v_call: TRBV27
cdr3_aa: CASGNAGSDTQYF

j_call: TRBJ1-5
v_call: TRBV5-1
cdr3_aa: CASSPKAGFNQPQHF

j_call: TRBJ1-3
v_call: TRBV11-3
cdr3_aa: CASSLLSEGNTIYF

j_call: TRBJ1-6
v_call: TRBV27
cdr3_aa: CASSLQRDRDNSPLHF

j_call: TRBJ1-2
v_call: TRBV24-1
cdr3_aa: CARPYGYTF

j_call: TRBJ2-7
v_call: TRBV7-8
cdr3_aa: CASSSLAGVGYEQYF

j_call: TRBJ1-2
v_call: TRBV9
cdr3_aa: CASSGGAGGYGYTF

j_call: TRBJ2-5
v_call: TRBV4-3
cdr3_aa: CASSQDRAMKETQYF

j_call: TRBJ1-6
v_call: TRBV28
cdr3_aa: CASSTPGVPPLHF

j_call: TRBJ2-2
v_call: TRBV9
cdr3_aa: CASSVDGRLGELFF

j_call: TRBJ2-2
v_call: TRBV3-1/TRBV3-2
cdr3_aa: CASRLGTGDTGELFF

j_call: TRBJ2-7
v_call: TRBV9
cdr3_aa: CASSVVEGYEQYF

j_call: TRBJ1-5
v_call: TRBV11-2
cdr3_aa: CASSSSVAQPQHF

j_call: TRBJ2-1
v_call: TRBV6-5
cdr3_aa: CASSPSTNSYNEQFF

j_call: TRBJ2-1
v_call: TRBV5-1
cdr3_aa: CASSSLPWDKLLPNEQFF

j_call: TRBJ1-4
v_call: TRBV7-4
cdr3_aa: CASSLAKGTRYEKLFF

j_call: TRBJ2-1
v_call: TRBV7-9
cdr3_aa: CASSLTDLEQFF

j_call: TRBJ2-1
v_call: TRBV5-4
cdr3_aa: CASSPGDYDRANEQFF

j_call: TRBJ1-2
v_call: TRBV6-1
cdr3_aa: CASSDPQANYGYTF

j_call: TRBJ2-7
v_call: TRBV7-2
cdr3_aa: CASSFLNPSGEQYF

j_call: TRBJ2-1
v_call: TRBV7-9
cdr3_aa: CASSHYGGGGNEQFF

j_call: TRBJ2-3
v_call: TRBV11-3
cdr3_aa: CASSFLAGGTDTQYF

j_call: TRBJ1-1
v_call: TRBV4-1
cdr3_aa: CASRHQGRRDTEAFF

j_call: TRBJ2-3
v_call: TRBV20-1
cdr3_aa: CSASAGVGRAFLTDTQYF

j_call: TRBJ1-6
v_call: TRBV10-3
cdr3_aa: CAISDARGDSPLHF

j_call: TRBJ1-4
v_call: TRBV7-9
cdr3_aa: CASSPTGGSTTNEKLFF

j_call: TRBJ1-1
v_call: TRBV11-2
cdr3_aa: CASSLQGWNTEAFF

j_call: TRBJ2-3
v_call: TRBV2
cdr3_aa: CASAGTSGTSTDTQYF

j_call: TRBJ1-1
v_call: TRBV28
cdr3_aa: CASSLAGYTEAFF

j_call: TRBJ2-1
v_call: TRBV7-9
cdr3_aa: CASSYSGTASSEQFF